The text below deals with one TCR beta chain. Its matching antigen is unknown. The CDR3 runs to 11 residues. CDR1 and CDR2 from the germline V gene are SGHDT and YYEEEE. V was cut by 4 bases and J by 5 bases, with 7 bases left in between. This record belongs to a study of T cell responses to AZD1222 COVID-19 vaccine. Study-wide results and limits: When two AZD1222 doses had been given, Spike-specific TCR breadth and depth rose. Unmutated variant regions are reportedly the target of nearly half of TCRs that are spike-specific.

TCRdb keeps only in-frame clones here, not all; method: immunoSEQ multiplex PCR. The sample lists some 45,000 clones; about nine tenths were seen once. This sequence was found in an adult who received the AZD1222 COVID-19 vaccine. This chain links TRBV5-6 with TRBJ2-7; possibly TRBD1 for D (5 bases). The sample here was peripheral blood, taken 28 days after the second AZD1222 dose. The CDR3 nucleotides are TGTGCCAGCAGCCGGACAAACGAGCAGTACTTC. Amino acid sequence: CASSRTNEQYF.